This entry lists 24 T cell receptor beta chains sequenced from one sample in a study of blood T cells in healthy people across ages. A second about 7 to 12 cycle PCR used barcoded and J-beta primers. MiXCR was run by TCRdb on the 5' RACE reads, yielding one entry per CDR3 protein. Found here are 1.8 million or so distinct CDR3 sequences, 30% to 40% of them singletons; the top ten hold under 25%. Specimen: blood. These receptors were taken from a human donor in good health.

In the case of this clonotype: Being one base from a much bigger clone, this may be a read error. The chain is built from TRBV20-1 and TRBJ2-4; 11 nucleotides align to TRBD1. There are 14 residues in the CDR3. Trimming removed 5 bases from V and 13 bases from J; junction bases left unmatched: 13. CDR1 and CDR2 (germline): DFQATT, SNEGSKA (reference sequence). The CDR3 sequence: CSARDRGFYNEQYF. In nucleotides, the CDR3 is TGCAGTGCTCGGGACAGGGGGTTCTACAATGAGCAGTACTTC.

This clonotype was seen more than once but under ten times. This sequence joins TRBV29-1 and TRBJ2-7; D is unresolved. Germline V gives CDR1 SQVTM, CDR2 ANQGSEA. Trimming stripped 3 bases from V and 4 bases from J, with 13 bases between. This CDR3 is 13 amino acids long. The CDR3 region is CSVDIEDSYEQYF. The CDR3 region has the DNA TGCAGCGTTGATATTGAGGATTCTTACGAGCAGTACTTC.

The genes are TRBV27 and TRBJ2-7, with 7 bases lining up with TRBD2. Germline V gene lookup returns CDR1 MNHEY and CDR2 SMNVEV (reference sequence). The length of the CDR3 is 13 residues. Trimming took 6 bases from V and 5 from J; bases not matched to a gene: 7. The CDR3 reads CASSWGGGHEQYF. CDR3 nucleotide sequence: TGTGCCAGCAGCTGGGGGGGAGGGCACGAGCAGTACTTC.

This clonotype was found many times. The chain recombines TRBV7-9 with TRBJ2-6; D gene uncertain. The V end lost 5 bases, the J end lost 4 bases, and 6 bases lay between the germline ends. The CDR3 consists of 13 residues. Germline CDR1 and CDR2: SEHNR and FQNEAQ (reference sequence). In DNA form, the CDR3 reads TGTGCCAGCAGCCTTGTCGGGGCCAACGTCCTGACTTTC. It codes for CASSLVGANVLTF.

This clonotype showed up just a few times. The chain joins TRBV7-3 to TRBJ2-3; TRBD1 matches at 10 bases. This CDR3 spans 15 amino acids. Germline V gene lookup returns CDR1 SGHTA and CDR2 FQGTGA. V gave up 5 bases and J gave up 6 bases; unmatched junction bases: 8. The DNA for the CDR3 is TGTGCCAGCAGCCCTAAGGACAGGGGGGCGGATACGCAGTATTTT. Translated, it gives CASSPKDRGADTQYF. The full variable domain, rest sourced from reference TRBV7-3 and TRBJ2-3, is GAGVSQTPSNKVTEKGKYVELRCDPISGHTALYWYRQSLGQGPEFLIYFQGTGAADDSGLPNDRFFAVRPEGSVSTLKIQRTERGDSAVYLCASSPKDRGADTQYFGPGTRLTVL.

CDR3 nucleotides: TGTGCCAGCAGTTTAGGGACAGGTCTGTACTTC. It translates to CASSLGTGLYF. The chain couples TRBV12-3 or TRBV12-4 to TRBJ2-5; TRBD1 agrees at 7 bases. This CDR3 comprises 11 residues. Losses at the gene ends were 1 base for V and 13 bases for J; bases not matched to a gene: 3.

This clonotype was observed a few times. Here the CDR3 reads CASSHLTGVGTEAFF. The CDR3 region has the DNA TGCGCCAGCAGCCACTTGACAGGGGTGGGCACTGAAGCTTTCTTT. This chain joins TRBV4-3 and TRBJ1-1, with TRBD1 identical over 8 bases. Trimming took 3 bases from V and 4 from J; bases not matched to a gene: 7. Germline CDR1 LGHNA, CDR2 YSLEER. The CDR3 has 15 residues.

This sequence joins TRBV27 and TRBJ2-1; TRBD1 aligns across 8 bases. The CDR3 length is 16 residues. Per germline, CDR1 MNHEY and CDR2 SMNVEV (reference sequence). V was clipped by 2 bases and J by 13 bases; unmatched bases: 16. CDR3 coding DNA: TGTGCCAGCAGTTTAGGAGGACAGGGCCTCCACTACGGACAGTTCTTC. It yields the protein CASSLGGQGLHYGQFF.

This sequence joins TRBV24-1 and TRBJ2-7, with TRBD1 as a possible D gene (6 bases). CDR1 and CDR2 (germline): KGHDR, SFDVKD. This CDR3 is built from 13 residues. Trimming removed 7 bases from V and 3 bases from J, with 12 bases in between. The CDR3 here is CATRDRDNYEQYF. CDR3 DNA: TGTGCCACCAGGGACCGGGACAACTACGAGCAGTACTTC.

This clonotype appeared a few times. The J gene is TRBJ2-5, the V gene TRBV2; 9 bases are shared with TRBD1. CDR1 is SNHLY, CDR2 FYNNEI, per germline. This CDR3 has 13 amino acids. V shed 1 base and J 8 bases; nucleotides not matched to a gene: 2. The CDR3 reads CASSEGTGDTQYF. CDR3 in DNA: TGTGCCAGCAGTGAAGGGACAGGGGATACCCAGTACTTC.

The chain couples TRBV4-2 to TRBJ1-4, with D possibly being TRBD1 (6 bases). Germline-derived CDR1 and CDR2 are LGHNA and YNFKEQ. The CDR3 is made up of 14 amino acids. V was cut by 1 base and J by 11 bases, with 14 bases left in between. The CDR3 nucleotides are TGTGCCAGCAGCCAAGGACAGGTTGAGGACAAACTGTTTTTT. As protein: CASSQGQVEDKLFF.

The chain has TRBV15 and TRBJ1-4; 9 bases fit TRBD1. The CDR3 loop spans 17 amino acids. Germline V gives CDR1 LNHNV, CDR2 YYDKDF (reference sequence). J was trimmed by 5 bases and V by 1 base; bases with no gene match: 8. Here the CDR3 DNA reads TGTGCCACCAGCAGAGTTCTCCCGGGACAGGGAAATGAAAAACTGTTTTTT. This codes for CATSRVLPGQGNEKLFF.

This sequence joins TRBV12-5 and TRBJ2-3; TRBD2 matches at 7 bases. The CDR3 extends over 19 amino acids. CDR1 LGHNT and CDR2 FRNRAP come from the germline V gene. V dropped 1 base and J dropped 0; count of bases not matched to a gene: 13. DNA of the CDR3: TGTGCTAGTGGTTTGGACTTAGGGGCGGGAGCCCTTAGCACAGATACGCAGTATTTT. As protein: CASGLDLGAGALSTDTQYF.

This clonotype was counted a few times. This chain uses TRBV5-1 with TRBJ1-1; D gene uncertain. The CDR3 is 16 residues long. Per germline, CDR1 SGHRS and CDR2 YFSETQ. The germline V and J ends were trimmed by 0 bases and 1 base, with 13 bases remaining between them. CDR3 residues: CASSLAPVGKNTEAFF. The DNA of the CDR3 is TGCGCCAGCAGCTTGGCCCCCGTCGGGAAGAACACTGAAGCTTTCTTT.

V and J are TRBV5-1 and TRBJ2-1; D possibly corresponds to TRBD1 (6 bases). Germline lookup yields CDR1 SGHRS and CDR2 YFSETQ. Trimming cost V 4 bases and J 0 bases, with 17 bases left between them. The CDR3 length is 17 residues. CDR3 nucleotides: TGCGCCAGCAGCCGGGTGGCAGGGGCGAGCTCCTACAATGAGCAGTTCTTC. This gives the protein CASSRVAGASSYNEQFF.

V gene TRBV28 combines with J gene TRBJ2-7; D not certain. The CDR3 spans 13 residues. Germline V CDR1 and CDR2: MDHEN, SYDVKM. Trimming removed 4 bases at V and 11 bases at J, with 18 bases between. This CDR3 is CASSYYASGEKYF. The CDR3 DNA reads as TGTGCCAGCAGTTACTACGCTTCTGGAGAGAAGTACTTC.

This clonotype was recorded a few times. The rearrangement links TRBV5-6 to TRBJ1-1, with D maybe TRBD1 (6 bases). The CDR3 length is 14 residues. The ends were cut back, 4 bases at V and 1 base at J, with 11 bases in the middle. In germline, CDR1 is SGHDT, CDR2 YYEEEE. The CDR3 is CASSAGHWNTEAFF. Here the CDR3 DNA reads TGTGCCAGCAGCGCGGGACATTGGAACACTGAAGCTTTCTTT.

The chain couples TRBV12-5 to TRBJ2-7; the D gene could be TRBD1 or TRBD2 (5 bases each). V lost 7 bases and J 2 bases, leaving 15 bases between the germline ends. Germline CDR1 and CDR2: LGHNT and FRNRAP. The CDR3 totals 14 residues. The CDR3 region is CASAINRGAYEQYF. The CDR3 DNA reads as TGTGCTAGTGCCATAAATCGAGGGGCCTACGAGCAGTACTTC.

This clonotype has a handful of counts. The chain is built from TRBV20-1 and TRBJ2-4; 9 bases agree with TRBD1. The J call is in doubt because the DNA end fits TRBJ2-7 better. The CDR3 has 13 residues. In germline, CDR1 is DFQATT, CDR2 SNEGSKA (reference sequence). In DNA, the CDR3 is TGCAGTGCTCCACCGGGACAGGGCTACGAGCAGTACTTC. It translates to CSAPPGQGYEQYF.

In its sample, this clonotype was seen a few times. The V gene is TRBV21-1, the J gene TRBJ1-2; no check of the table's D call, TRBD1, against the DNA was made. TRBV21-1 is flagged as a pseudogene. The CDR3 loop spans 16 amino acids. In nucleotides, the CDR3 is TGTGCCAGCAGCTTCCTCGGACAGGGCGGTTGCTATGGCTACACCTTC. Its translation is CASSFLGQGGCYGYTF.

The chain links TRBV4-2 to TRBJ2-3; D remains unclear. CDR3 size: 13 residues. The V gene lost 4 bases and the J gene lost 6 bases, with 11 bases spanning the gap. Germline V gene lookup returns CDR1 LGHNA and CDR2 YNFKEQ. As DNA, the CDR3 is TGTGCCAGCAGCCGAGATCCCTCCGATACGCAGTATTTT. Translating gives CASSRDPSDTQYF.

This sequence joins TRBV5-5 and TRBJ2-7, with D perhaps matching TRBD2 (5 bases). The germline gives CDR1 SGHKS, CDR2 YYEKEE (reference sequence). Trimming removed 1 base from V and 7 bases from J, with 18 bases in between. The CDR3 covers 15 residues. The CDR3, as DNA: TGTGCCAGCAGCTTGTACGACACGCAATCGGGGGAGCAGTACTTC. Amino acid sequence: CASSLYDTQSGEQYF.

The V gene is TRBV9, the J gene TRBJ1-1; tentatively, D is TRBD1 (5 bases). The CDR3 has 15 residues. Per germline, CDR1 SGDLS and CDR2 YYNGEE. V was cut by 3 bases and J by 1 base, with 13 bases left in between. The CDR3 DNA follows: TGTGCCAGCAGCGGAAGCCCGGGGGGGAACACTGAAGCTTTCTTT. Amino acid sequence: CASSGSPGGNTEAFF. The variable domain in full, completed from reference TRBV9 and TRBJ1-1, reads DSGVTQTPKHLITATGQRVTLRCSPRSGDLSVYWYQQSLDQGLQFLIQYYNGEERAKGNILERFSAQQFPDLHSELNLSSLELGDSALYFCASSGSPGGNTEAFFGQGTRLTVV.

The V gene is TRBV12-3 or TRBV12-4, the J gene TRBJ1-1; maybe TRBD1 (5 bases). The CDR3 spans 14 residues. Deletions cut 5 bases from V and 5 bases from J, with 15 bases between. The CDR3 sequence: CASSQNPGGTEAFF. DNA of the CDR3: TGTGCCAGCAGTCAGAACCCGGGGGGAACTGAAGCTTTCTTT.